This entry features one TCR beta chain sequence. No antigen is known for it. TCRdb's copy holds only in-frame clones and misses some; the assay was immunoSEQ multiplex PCR. The repertoire includes roughly 120,000 clones, 90% of them detected once, and around 0.2% sits in the top ten. This specimen comes from a study of graft-versus-host responses after intestinal transplantation. V lost 6 bases to trimming and J lost 4 bases; unmatched junction nucleotides: 9. In germline, CDR1 is MNHNS, CDR2 SASEGT. This CDR3 spans 15 amino acids. Sample: unstimulated CD4+ T cells sorted from spleen or lymph node cells, taken before intestinal transplant. The chain carries TRBV6-1 and TRBJ2-1, with 7 bases that match TRBD2. The receptor was isolated from a human donor who received an intestinal transplant. The CDR3 nucleotides read TGTGCCAGCAGCCCGAAGGCTAGCGGTTACAATGAGCAGTTCTTC. Protein sequence: CASSPKASGYNEQFF.